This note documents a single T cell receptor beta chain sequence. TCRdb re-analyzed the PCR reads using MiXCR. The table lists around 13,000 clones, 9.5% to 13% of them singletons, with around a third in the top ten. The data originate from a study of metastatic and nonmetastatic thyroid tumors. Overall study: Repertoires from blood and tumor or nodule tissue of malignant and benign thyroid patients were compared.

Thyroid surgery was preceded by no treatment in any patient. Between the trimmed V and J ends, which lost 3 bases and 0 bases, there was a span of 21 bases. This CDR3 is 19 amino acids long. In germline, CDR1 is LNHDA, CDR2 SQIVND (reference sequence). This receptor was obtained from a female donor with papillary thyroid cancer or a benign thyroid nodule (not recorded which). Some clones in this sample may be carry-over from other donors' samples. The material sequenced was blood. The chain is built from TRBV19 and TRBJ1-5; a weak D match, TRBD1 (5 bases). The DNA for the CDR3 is TGTGCCAGTAGTATTCCCCCCACGGCTTGGACAAATAGCAATCAGCCCCAGCATTTT. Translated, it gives CASSIPPTAWTNSNQPQHF.